The rows below give T cell receptor beta chains drawn from one sample of a study of CD8 T cells in Susac syndrome. MiXCR was run by TCRdb on the immunoSEQ multiplex PCR reads, yielding one entry per CDR3 protein. The sample shows some 180,000 distinct CDR3 sequences, roughly 94% of them seen only once. Material: CD4+ T cells from PBMCs. The receptor source for this set is a human donor with Susac syndrome. Both conserved end residues are part of each CDR3. Each record gives: D gene, V gene, J gene, clone size, CDR3 DNA, CDR3 protein. The D gene is left open where the match is weak. The size of a clone is reported for some rows only, either as once, few or many, or as a class for expanded clones.

NA	TRBV30	TRBJ2-7	NA	TGTGCCTGGAGCTTAGTAGTCACGGGACCCACGGCCTACGAGCAGTACTTC	CAWSLVVTGPTAYEQYF
NA	TRBV7-2	TRBJ2-2	NA	TGTGCCAGCAGAAAGACCGGGACCCCCACCGGGGAGCTGTTTTTT	CASRKTGTPTGELFF
NA	TRBV15	TRBJ2-6	NA	TGTGCCACCAGCAGAGATAGCCAGAGCTCTGGGGCCAACGTCCTGACTTTC	CATSRDSQSSGANVLTF
TRBD1	TRBV19	TRBJ1-1	NA	TGTGCCAGTAGCTTGGGACAGGTAAACACTGAAGCTTTCTTT	CASSLGQVNTEAFF
NA	TRBV7-2	TRBJ2-7	NA	TGTGCCAGCAGCTGGGTAGAACGGTCCCACGAGCAGTACTTC	CASSWVERSHEQYF
NA	TRBV5-1	TRBJ2-3	NA	TGCGCCAGCAGCTTGGGAGCCCGGGGGTACACAGATACGCAGTATTTT	CASSLGARGYTDTQYF
NA	TRBV2	TRBJ2-1	NA	TGTGCCAGCAGTGTAGGAAGGGAAACGGATGAGCAGTTCTTC	CASSVGRETDEQFF
NA	TRBV11-2	TRBJ1-3	NA	TGTGCCAGCAGCTTCGGCGGGGCAGGAAACACCATATATTTT	CASSFGGAGNTIYF
NA	TRBV7-9	TRBJ1-2	NA	TGTGCCAGCAGCTTCGACGGCGTAGGCTACACCTTC	CASSFDGVGYTF
NA	TRBV7-9	TRBJ2-4	NA	TGTGCCAGCAGCCGCCTGGACGGTACTCGGGCCAAAAACATTCAGTACTTC	CASSRLDGTRAKNIQYF
NA	TRBV18	TRBJ2-1	NA	TGTGCCAGCTCTTGGACAGCTCTCTACAATGAGCAGTTCTTC	CASSWTALYNEQFF
NA	TRBV20-1	TRBJ2-3	once	TGCGCTAAGACCCTGAGGGGAGATACGCAGTATTTT	CAKTLRGDTQYF
TRBD1	TRBV2	TRBJ2-5	NA	TGTGCCAGCAGCCACGACAGACAGGGGCGGAGAGGAGAGACCCAGTACTTC	CASSHDRQGRRGETQYF
NA	TRBV13	TRBJ2-7	NA	TGTGCCAGCAGCCTTAGGGCGTTCAACGAGCAGTACTTC	CASSLRAFNEQYF
NA	TRBV18	TRBJ2-3	NA	TGTGCCAGCTCACGAGGGTTTTCAGATACGCAGTATTTT	CASSRGFSDTQYF
TRBD1	TRBV23-1	TRBJ2-7	NA	TGCGCCAGCAGCCTCCGGGACAGTGACGGGCACGAGCAGTACTTC	CASSLRDSDGHEQYF
NA	TRBV6-5	TRBJ1-1	few	TGTGCCAGCCGCCAGGGGTGGACTGAAGCTTTCTTT	CASRQGWTEAFF
NA	TRBV28	TRBJ2-7	NA	TGTGCCAGCACGGCCAGGGACTACGAGCAGTACTTC	CASTARDYEQYF
NA	TRBV28	TRBJ2-5	NA	TGTGCCAGCAAAGGGGCGGGCGAGACCCAGTACTTC	CASKGAGETQYF
TRBD1	TRBV7-9	TRBJ2-1	NA	TGTGCCAGCAGGGGACAGGGCCCTACCTACAATGAGCAGTTCTTC	CASRGQGPTYNEQFF
TRBD2	TRBV20-1	TRBJ2-2	NA	TGCAGTGCTAGAGATCAACTAGCGGGCACCGGGGAGCTGTTTTTT	CSARDQLAGTGELFF
NA	TRBV12-3/TRBV12-4	TRBJ1-5	NA	TGTGCCAGCAGCCCCAGGGTGGGTAGGGGATGGCCCCAGCATTTT	CASSPRVGRGWPQHF
TRBD2	TRBV29-1	TRBJ2-1	NA	TGCAGCGGACAGCGGGGCTACAATGAGCAGTTCTTC	CSGQRGYNEQFF
NA	TRBV20-1	TRBJ1-6	NA	TGCAGTGCTAGACCCGGACAGAATTCACCCCTCCACTTT	CSARPGQNSPLHF
NA	TRBV19	TRBJ1-5	NA	TGTGCCAGTAAGGGGACATGGTCTAGCAATCAGCCCCAGCATTTT	CASKGTWSSNQPQHF
NA	TRBV3-1	TRBJ1-5	NA	TGTGCCAGCAGCCAAGAAGTTGGGCAGCCCCAGCATTTT	CASSQEVGQPQHF
NA	TRBV14	TRBJ1-4	NA	TGTGCCAGCAGCCAAATCGGGGCTGGAGAAAAACTGTTTTTT	CASSQIGAGEKLFF
TRBD1	TRBV7-9	TRBJ2-3	NA	TGTGCCAGCAGAAGGGACAGGGCGGGCACAGATACGCAGTATTTT	CASRRDRAGTDTQYF
NA	TRBV30	TRBJ1-2	NA	TGTGCCTGGACGTCGGCGTCCCCGGCTGGCTACACCTTC	CAWTSASPAGYTF
NA	TRBV30	TRBJ2-1	NA	TGTGCCTGGACGATATATGGCCTAGCGCGCAATGAGCAGTTCTTC	CAWTIYGLARNEQFF
NA	TRBV5-1	TRBJ2-3	NA	TGCGCCAGCAGCATAGCAACCAGAGTAACAGATACGCAGTATTTT	CASSIATRVTDTQYF
TRBD2	TRBV5-1	TRBJ2-5	NA	TGCGCCAGCAGCACAATTCCACCTAGCGGGGGAGAGACCCAGTACTTC	CASSTIPPSGGETQYF
TRBD2	TRBV5-1	TRBJ2-1	NA	TGCGCCAGCAGTCAACTAGCGGGATCCAATGAGCAGTTCTTC	CASSQLAGSNEQFF
NA	TRBV19	TRBJ1-2	once	TGTGCCAGTAGTATAGAGACAACCCATGGCTACACCTTC	CASSIETTHGYTF
NA	TRBV6-5	TRBJ2-7	NA	TGTGCCAGCAGTTCCCTCGGCGGGAGAAGGGGGCACGAGCAGTACTTC	CASSSLGGRRGHEQYF
NA	TRBV29-1	TRBJ1-3	NA	TGCAGCGTTGAACGCCGAGGGGAAGATGGAAACACCATATATTTT	CSVERRGEDGNTIYF
TRBD1	TRBV29-1	TRBJ2-2	once	TGCAGCGTTGGGAGGACAGGGGGAAGGCCCGGGGAGCTGTTTTTT	CSVGRTGGRPGELFF
TRBD1	TRBV10-3	TRBJ2-7	once	TGTGCCATCAGACCGGGACAGGGGGCCCCTAACTCCTACGAGCAGTACTTC	CAIRPGQGAPNSYEQYF
TRBD1	TRBV5-6	TRBJ1-5	NA	TGTGCCAGCAGCATGACAGGGAGTCAGCCCCAGCATTTT	CASSMTGSQPQHF
NA	TRBV19	TRBJ1-5	NA	TGTGCCAGTAACAGGGCAAGTGACAATCAGCCCCAGCATTTT	CASNRASDNQPQHF
TRBD1	TRBV28	TRBJ1-1	NA	TGTGCCAGCAGTCCCTGGACAGGGGGCTTGAACACTGAAGCTTTCTTT	CASSPWTGGLNTEAFF
NA	TRBV20-1	TRBJ2-5	NA	TGCAGTGCTAGAATAACGTGGGACACAGAACAAGAGACCCAGTACTTC	CSARITWDTEQETQYF
NA	TRBV29-1	TRBJ1-3	NA	TGCAGCGTTGAAGTAGCTCAATCTGGAAACACCATATATTTT	CSVEVAQSGNTIYF
NA	TRBV30	TRBJ2-7	once	TGTGCCTGGCATACAACCCAATTTTACGAGCAGTACTTC	CAWHTTQFYEQYF
NA	TRBV9	TRBJ2-1	NA	TGTGCCAGCAGCGTAGGTGGTGTGGGGTCAGGGGAGCAGTTCTTC	CASSVGGVGSGEQFF
TRBD2	TRBV5-1	TRBJ2-7	NA	TGCGCCAGCAGACAGACACTAGCGGGGGTCCTCTCCTACGAGCAGTACTTC	CASRQTLAGVLSYEQYF
NA	TRBV5-6	TRBJ2-7	NA	TGTGCCAGCAGCTTAATTAACAGGGCCGCCGAGGAGCAGTACTTC	CASSLINRAAEEQYF
NA	TRBV3-1	TRBJ2-7	NA	TGTGCCAGCAGCCAAGCGGGAGCAGGCGAGCAGTACTTC	CASSQAGAGEQYF
NA	TRBV7-9	TRBJ1-5	NA	TGTGCCAGCAGCCTTGACAATCAGCCCCAGCATTTT	CASSLDNQPQHF
TRBD1	TRBV7-8	TRBJ1-5	NA	TGTGCCAGCAGCTTAGTGACAGGGATTCAGCCCCAGCATTTT	CASSLVTGIQPQHF
NA	TRBV15	TRBJ2-3	NA	TGTGCCACCAGCAGAGATTTGGGGGAGGCTACAGATACGCAGTATTTT	CATSRDLGEATDTQYF
TRBD2	TRBV20-1	TRBJ2-7	NA	TGCAGTGCTTCGGGACTAGCGGGACACGAGCAGTACTTC	CSASGLAGHEQYF
NA	TRBV20-1	TRBJ2-5	NA	TGCAGCCTCGAATCGACAGGGCGGGGAGAGACCCAGTACTTC	CSLESTGRGETQYF